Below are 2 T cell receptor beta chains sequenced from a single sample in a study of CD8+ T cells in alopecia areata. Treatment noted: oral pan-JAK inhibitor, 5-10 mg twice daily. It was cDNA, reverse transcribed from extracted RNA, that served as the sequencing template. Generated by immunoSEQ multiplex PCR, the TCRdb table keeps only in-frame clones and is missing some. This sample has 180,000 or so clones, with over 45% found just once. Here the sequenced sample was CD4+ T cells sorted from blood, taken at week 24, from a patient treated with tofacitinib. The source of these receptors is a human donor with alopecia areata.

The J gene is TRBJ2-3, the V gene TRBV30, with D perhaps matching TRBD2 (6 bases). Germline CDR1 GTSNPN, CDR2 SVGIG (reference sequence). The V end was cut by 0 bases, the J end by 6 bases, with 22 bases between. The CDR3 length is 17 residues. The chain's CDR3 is CAWSVTVSGFELDTQYF. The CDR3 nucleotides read TGTGCCTGGAGTGTAACAGTTAGCGGCTTTGAGTTGGATACGCAGTATTTT.

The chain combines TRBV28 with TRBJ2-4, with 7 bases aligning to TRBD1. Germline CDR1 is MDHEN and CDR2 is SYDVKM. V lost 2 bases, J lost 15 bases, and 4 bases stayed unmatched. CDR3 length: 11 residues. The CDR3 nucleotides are TGTGCCAGCAGTTTACGGGACAGAGCGTACTTC. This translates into CASSLRDRAYF.